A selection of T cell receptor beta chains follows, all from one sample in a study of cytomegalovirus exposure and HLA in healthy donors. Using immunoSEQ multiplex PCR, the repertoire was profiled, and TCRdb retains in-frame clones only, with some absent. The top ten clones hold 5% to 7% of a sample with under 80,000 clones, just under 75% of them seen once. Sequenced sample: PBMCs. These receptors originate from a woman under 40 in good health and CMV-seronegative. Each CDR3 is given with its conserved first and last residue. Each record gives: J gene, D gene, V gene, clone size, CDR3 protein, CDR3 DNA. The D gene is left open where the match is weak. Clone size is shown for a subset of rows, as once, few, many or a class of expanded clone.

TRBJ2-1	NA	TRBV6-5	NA	CASSYSAGLSYNEQFF	TGTGCCAGCAGTTATAGTGCTGGACTCTCCTACAATGAGCAGTTCTTC
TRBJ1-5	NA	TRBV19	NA	CASSIRQGNQPQHF	TGTGCCAGTAGTATAAGGCAGGGCAATCAGCCCCAGCATTTT
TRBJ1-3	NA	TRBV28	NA	CASPTSSGNTIYF	TGTGCCAGCCCAACTAGCTCTGGAAACACCATATATTTT
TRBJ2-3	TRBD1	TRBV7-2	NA	CASTMTGVTDTQYF	TGTGCCAGCACCATGACAGGGGTTACAGATACGCAGTATTTT
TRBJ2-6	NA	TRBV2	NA	CASNSQGLGANVLTF	TGTGCCAGCAACTCCCAGGGGCTTGGGGCCAACGTCCTGACTTTC
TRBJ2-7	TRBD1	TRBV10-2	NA	CASSTLDRGREQYF	TGCGCCAGCAGCACCCTGGACAGGGGGAGGGAGCAGTACTTC
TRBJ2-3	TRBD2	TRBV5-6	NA	CASSLMSGEGDTQYF	TGTGCCAGCAGCTTGATGTCCGGGGAGGGGGATACGCAGTATTTT
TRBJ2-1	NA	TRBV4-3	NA	CASSQDAADYNEQFF	TGCGCCAGCAGCCAAGATGCAGCGGACTACAATGAGCAGTTCTTC
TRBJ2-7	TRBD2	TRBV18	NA	CASTGLAGGPYEQYF	TGTGCCAGCACGGGACTAGCGGGAGGGCCCTACGAGCAGTACTTC
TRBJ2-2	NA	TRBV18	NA	CASSPYSGELFF	TGTGCCAGCTCACCCTACAGCGGGGAGCTGTTTTTT
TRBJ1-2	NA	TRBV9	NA	CASSVEGYGYTF	TGTGCCAGCAGCGTAGAGGGGTATGGCTACACCTTC
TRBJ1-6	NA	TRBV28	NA	CASSLPQGNSPLHF	TGTGCCAGCAGTTTACCACAGGGTAATTCACCCCTCCACTTT
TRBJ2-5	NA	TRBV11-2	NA	CASSSPGYPETQYF	TGTGCCAGCAGCTCACCAGGGTATCCGGAGACCCAGTACTTC
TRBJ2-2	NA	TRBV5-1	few	CASQTGNTGELFF	TGCGCCAGCCAAACTGGGAACACCGGGGAGCTGTTTTTT
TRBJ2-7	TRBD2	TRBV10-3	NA	CAISDRTSAFYEQYF	TGTGCCATCAGTGACCGGACTAGCGCATTCTACGAGCAGTACTTC